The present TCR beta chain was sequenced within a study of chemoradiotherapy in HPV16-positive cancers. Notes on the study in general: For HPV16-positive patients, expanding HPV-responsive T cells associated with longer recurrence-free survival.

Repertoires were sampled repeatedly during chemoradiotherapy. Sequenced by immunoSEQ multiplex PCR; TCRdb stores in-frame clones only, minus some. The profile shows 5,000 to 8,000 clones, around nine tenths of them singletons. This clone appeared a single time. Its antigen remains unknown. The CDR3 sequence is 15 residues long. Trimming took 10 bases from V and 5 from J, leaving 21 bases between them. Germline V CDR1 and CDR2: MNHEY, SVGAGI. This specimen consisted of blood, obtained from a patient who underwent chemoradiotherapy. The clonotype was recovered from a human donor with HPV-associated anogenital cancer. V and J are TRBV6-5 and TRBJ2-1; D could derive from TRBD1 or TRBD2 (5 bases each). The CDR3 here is CATAPGQEKNNEQFF. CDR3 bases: TGTGCCACCGCCCCGGGGCAGGAGAAGAACAATGAGCAGTTCTTC.